This T cell receptor (beta chain) appears in the sequencing data of a study of control samples from healthy donors and cancer patients. V was trimmed by 10 bases and J by 2 bases, leaving 18 bases between them. Germline V gene data show CDR1 as MNHNY and CDR2 as SVGAGI (reference sequence). CDR3 length equals 14 residues. Profiling relied on immunoSEQ multiplex PCR, and the TCRdb table lists in-frame clones only, not all of them. The table records 130,000 or so clones, more than 80% of them present only once. Sequences were obtained from blood. This clonotype was sampled from a man aged 40-49 years in good health. The chain recombines TRBV6-6 with TRBJ2-7; D possibly uses TRBD1 or TRBD2 (5 bases each). The CDR3: CAINRDGKTYEQYF. CDR3 bases: TGTGCCATAAATCGGGACGGGAAAACCTACGAGCAGTACTTC.